The 5 T cell receptor beta chains given below trace back to one sample, sequenced in a study of OX40 agonist ivuxolimab in advanced cancers. The library was obtained by the immunoSEQ multiplex PCR assay. The table comes from immuneACCESS by way of TCRdb, which keeps in-frame sequences with V and J called. Part of the clones is missing from these tables; in studies checked, under half for an unresolved V gene and the rest for unknown reasons. The sample table lists around 69,000 clones, approximately 86% of them with a count of one. The ten largest make up 2.5% of the sample. The source material was CD4+ or CD8+ T cells sorted from blood, sampled in a trial of the OX40 agonist ivuxolimab. Receptors originate from an adult with an advanced solid tumor such as melanoma, head and neck, liver or kidney cancer.

The V gene is TRBV11-1, the J gene TRBJ1-6; no clear D. Trimming pared 5 bases from V and 10 bases from J, leaving 15 bases between. Germline V gene lookup returns CDR1 SGHAT and CDR2 FQDESV (reference sequence). The CDR3 sequence is 14 residues long. CDR3 loop: CASSLNSGFSPLHF. The CDR3 DNA follows: TGTGCCAGCAGCCTAAATTCGGGGTTCTCACCCCTCCACTTT.

The gene calls are TRBV19 and TRBJ1-3; D not resolved. The CDR3 is made up of 13 amino acids. Germline CDR1 LNHDA, CDR2 SQIVND (reference sequence). Trimming removed 10 bases from V and 0 bases from J, with 10 bases in between. The DNA of the CDR3 is TGTGCCACCCGCCTCAGCTCTGGAAACACCATATATTTT. Translating it yields CATRLSSGNTIYF.

This clone was detected only once. The chain joins TRBV18 to TRBJ1-1; D remains ambiguous. The ends were cut back, 3 bases at V and 1 base at J, with 15 bases in the middle. Looked up from germline, CDR1 is KGHSH and CDR2 is LQKENI. This CDR3 region has 16 residues. The CDR3 nucleotides are TGTGCCAGCTCACCCCCTGGATCGCGAGCGAACACTGAAGCTTTCTTT. This gives the protein CASSPPGSRANTEAFF. Full variable domain (rest looked up from reference TRBV18 and TRBJ1-1): NAGVMQNPRHLVRRRGQEARLRCSPMKGHSHVYWYRQLPEEGLKFMVYLQKENIIDESGMPKERFSAEFPKEGPSILRIQQVVRGDSAAYFCASSPPGSRANTEAFFGQGTRLTVV.

The chain carries TRBV9 and TRBJ2-7; perhaps TRBD1 as D (5 bases). V was clipped by 1 base and J by 2 bases, with 10 bases between them. CDR3 length equals 14 residues. From germline, CDR1 is SGDLS and CDR2 YYNGEE. Here the CDR3 DNA reads TGTGCCAGCAGCGTACAGGGTAATACCTACGAGCAGTACTTC. Translated: CASSVQGNTYEQYF.

This clone was detected only a few times. The CDR3 sequence: CSVRDRGFDNEQFF. The CDR3 DNA is TGCAGCGTCCGCGACAGGGGTTTCGACAATGAGCAGTTCTTC. This chain connects TRBV29-1 to TRBJ2-1, with 8 bases fitting TRBD1. From germline, CDR1 is SQVTM and CDR2 ANQGSEA. This CDR3 has 14 amino acids. V was clipped by 6 bases and J by 5 bases; unmatched bases: 9.